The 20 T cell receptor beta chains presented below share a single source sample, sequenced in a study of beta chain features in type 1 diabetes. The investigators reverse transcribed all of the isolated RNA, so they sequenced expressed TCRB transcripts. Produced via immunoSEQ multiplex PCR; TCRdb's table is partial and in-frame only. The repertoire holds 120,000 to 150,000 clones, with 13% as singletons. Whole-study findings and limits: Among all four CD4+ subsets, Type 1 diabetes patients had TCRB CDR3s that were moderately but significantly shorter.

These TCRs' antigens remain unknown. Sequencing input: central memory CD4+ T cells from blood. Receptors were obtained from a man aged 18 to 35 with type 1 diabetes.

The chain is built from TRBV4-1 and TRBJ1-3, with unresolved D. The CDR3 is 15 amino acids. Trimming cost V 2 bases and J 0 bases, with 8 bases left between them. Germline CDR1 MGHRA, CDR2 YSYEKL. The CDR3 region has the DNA TGCGCCAGCAGCCAACTGGGCCTCTCTGGAAACACCATATATTTT. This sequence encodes CASSQLGLSGNTIYF.

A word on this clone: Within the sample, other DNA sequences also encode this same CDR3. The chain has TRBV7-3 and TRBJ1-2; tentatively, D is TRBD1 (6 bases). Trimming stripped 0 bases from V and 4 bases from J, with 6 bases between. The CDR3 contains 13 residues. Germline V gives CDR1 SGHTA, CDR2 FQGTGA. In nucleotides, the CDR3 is TGTGCCAGCAGCTTAACAGGGGGCTATGGCTACACCTTC. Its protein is CASSLTGGYGYTF.

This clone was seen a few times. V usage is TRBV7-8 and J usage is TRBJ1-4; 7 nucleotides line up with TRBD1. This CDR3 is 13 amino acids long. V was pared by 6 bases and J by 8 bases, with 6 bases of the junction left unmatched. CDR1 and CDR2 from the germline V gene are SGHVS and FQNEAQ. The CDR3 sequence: CASSATDREKLFF. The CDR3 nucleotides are TGTGCCAGCAGTGCGACGGACAGGGAAAAACTGTTTTTT.

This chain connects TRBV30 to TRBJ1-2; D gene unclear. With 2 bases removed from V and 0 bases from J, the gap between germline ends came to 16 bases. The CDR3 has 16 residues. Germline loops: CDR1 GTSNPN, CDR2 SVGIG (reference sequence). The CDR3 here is CAWSSPWGIPNYGYTF. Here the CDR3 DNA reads TGTGCCTGGAGTTCTCCCTGGGGAATTCCTAACTATGGCTACACCTTC.

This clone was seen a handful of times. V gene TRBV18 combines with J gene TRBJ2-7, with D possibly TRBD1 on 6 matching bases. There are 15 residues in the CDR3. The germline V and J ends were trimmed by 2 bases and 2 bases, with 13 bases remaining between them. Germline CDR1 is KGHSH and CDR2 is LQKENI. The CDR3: CASSPGGHRTYEQYF. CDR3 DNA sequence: TGTGCCAGCTCACCAGGGGGACACCGGACCTACGAGCAGTACTTC.

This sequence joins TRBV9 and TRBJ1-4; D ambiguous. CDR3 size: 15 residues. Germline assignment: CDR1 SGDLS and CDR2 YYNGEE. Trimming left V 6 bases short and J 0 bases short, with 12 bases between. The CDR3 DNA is TGTGCCAGCACCCTAGGAGGCGCAACTAATGAAAAACTGTTTTTT. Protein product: CASTLGGATNEKLFF.

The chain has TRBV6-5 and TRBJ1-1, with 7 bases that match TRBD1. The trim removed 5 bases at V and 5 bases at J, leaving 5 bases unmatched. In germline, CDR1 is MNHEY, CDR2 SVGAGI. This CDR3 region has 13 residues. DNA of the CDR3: TGTGCCAGCAGTCTAACAGGGGATACTGAAGCTTTCTTT. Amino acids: CASSLTGDTEAFF.

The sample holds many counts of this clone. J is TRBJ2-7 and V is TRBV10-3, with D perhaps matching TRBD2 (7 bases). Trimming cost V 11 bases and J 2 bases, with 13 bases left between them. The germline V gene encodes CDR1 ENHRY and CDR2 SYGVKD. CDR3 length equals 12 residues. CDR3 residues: CASRGAAYEQYF. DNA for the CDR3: TGTGCCTCCCGGGGGGCCGCCTACGAGCAGTACTTC.

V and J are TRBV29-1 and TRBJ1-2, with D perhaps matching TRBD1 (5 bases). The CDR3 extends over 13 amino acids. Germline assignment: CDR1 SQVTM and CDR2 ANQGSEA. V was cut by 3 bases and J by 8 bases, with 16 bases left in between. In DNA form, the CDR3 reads TGCAGCGTTGAGCTCGGGGCGCTGGTGGGCTACACCTTC. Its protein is CSVELGALVGYTF.

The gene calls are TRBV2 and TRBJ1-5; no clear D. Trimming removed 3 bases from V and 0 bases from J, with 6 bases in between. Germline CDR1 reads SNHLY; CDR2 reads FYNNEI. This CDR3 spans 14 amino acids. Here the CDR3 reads CASSEGSSNQPQHF. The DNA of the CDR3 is TGTGCCAGCAGTGAGGGAAGTAGCAATCAGCCCCAGCATTTT.

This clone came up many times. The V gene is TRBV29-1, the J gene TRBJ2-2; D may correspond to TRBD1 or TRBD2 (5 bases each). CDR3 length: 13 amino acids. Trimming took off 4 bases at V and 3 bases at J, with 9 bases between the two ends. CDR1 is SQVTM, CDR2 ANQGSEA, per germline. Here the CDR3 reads CSVGGGYTGELFF. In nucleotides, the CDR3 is TGCAGCGTTGGTGGGGGTTACACCGGGGAGCTGTTTTTT.

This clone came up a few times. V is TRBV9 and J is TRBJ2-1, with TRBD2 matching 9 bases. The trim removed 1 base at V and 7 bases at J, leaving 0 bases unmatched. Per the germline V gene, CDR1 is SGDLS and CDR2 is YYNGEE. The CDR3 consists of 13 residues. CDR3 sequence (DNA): TGTGCCAGCAGCGTAAGCGGGGGGAATGAGCAGTTCTTC. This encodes CASSVSGGNEQFF.

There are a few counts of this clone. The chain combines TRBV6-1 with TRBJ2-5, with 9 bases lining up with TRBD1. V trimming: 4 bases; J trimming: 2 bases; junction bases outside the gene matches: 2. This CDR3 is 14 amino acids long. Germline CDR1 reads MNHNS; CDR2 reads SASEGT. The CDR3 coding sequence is TGTGCCAGCAGTGCGACAGGGGGACAAGAGACCCAGTACTTC. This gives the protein CASSATGGQETQYF.

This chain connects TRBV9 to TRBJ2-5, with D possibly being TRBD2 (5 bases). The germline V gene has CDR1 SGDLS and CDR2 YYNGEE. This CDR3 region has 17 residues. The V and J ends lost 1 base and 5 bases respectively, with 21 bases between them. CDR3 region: CASSVTLPGRGGETQYF. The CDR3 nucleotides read TGTGCCAGCAGCGTAACACTCCCCGGTCGGGGTGGGGAGACCCAGTACTTC. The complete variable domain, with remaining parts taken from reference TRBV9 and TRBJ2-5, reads DSGVTQTPKHLITATGQRVTLRCSPRSGDLSVYWYQQSLDQGLQFLIQYYNGEERAKGNILERFSAQQFPDLHSELNLSSLELGDSALYFCASSVTLPGRGGETQYFGPGTRLLVL.

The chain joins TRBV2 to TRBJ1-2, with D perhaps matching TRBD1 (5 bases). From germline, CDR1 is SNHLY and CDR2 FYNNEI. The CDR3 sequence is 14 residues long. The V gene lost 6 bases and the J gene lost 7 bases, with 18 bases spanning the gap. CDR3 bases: TGTGCCAGCAGGCCAGAGGAGGGGAGCTCTGGCTACACCTTC. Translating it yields CASRPEEGSSGYTF.

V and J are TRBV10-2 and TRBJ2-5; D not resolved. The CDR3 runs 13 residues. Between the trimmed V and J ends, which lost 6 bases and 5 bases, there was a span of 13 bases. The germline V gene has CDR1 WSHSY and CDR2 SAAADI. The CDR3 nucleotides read TGCGCCAGCAGGGGAATGCTTGGGGAGACCCAGTACTTC. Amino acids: CASRGMLGETQYF.

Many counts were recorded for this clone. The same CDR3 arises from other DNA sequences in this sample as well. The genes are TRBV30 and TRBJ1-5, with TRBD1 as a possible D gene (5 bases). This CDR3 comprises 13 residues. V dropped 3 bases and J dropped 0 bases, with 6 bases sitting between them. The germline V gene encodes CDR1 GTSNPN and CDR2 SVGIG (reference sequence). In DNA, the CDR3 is TGTGCCTGGAGCAGGGATAGCAATCAGCCCCAGCATTTT. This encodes CAWSRDSNQPQHF.

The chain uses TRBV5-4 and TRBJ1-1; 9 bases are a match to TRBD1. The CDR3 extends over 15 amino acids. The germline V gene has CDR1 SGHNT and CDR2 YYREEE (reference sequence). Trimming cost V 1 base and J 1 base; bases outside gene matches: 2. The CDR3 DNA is TGTGCCAGCAGCTTGCCGGACAGGGGGAACACTGAAGCTTTCTTT. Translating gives CASSLPDRGNTEAFF.

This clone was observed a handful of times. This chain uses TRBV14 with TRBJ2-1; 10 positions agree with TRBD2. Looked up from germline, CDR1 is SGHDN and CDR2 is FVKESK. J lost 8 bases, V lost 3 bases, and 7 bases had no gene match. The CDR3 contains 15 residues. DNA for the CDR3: TGTGCCAGCAGCCATATTAGCGGGGGGCCAGATGAGCAGTTCTTC. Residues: CASSHISGGPDEQFF.

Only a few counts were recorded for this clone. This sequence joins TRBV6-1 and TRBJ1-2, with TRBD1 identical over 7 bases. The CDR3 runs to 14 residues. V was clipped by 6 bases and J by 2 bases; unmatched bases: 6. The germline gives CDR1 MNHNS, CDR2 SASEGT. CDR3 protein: CASSVAGQNYGYTF. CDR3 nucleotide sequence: TGTGCCAGCAGCGTCGCGGGACAGAACTATGGCTACACCTTC.